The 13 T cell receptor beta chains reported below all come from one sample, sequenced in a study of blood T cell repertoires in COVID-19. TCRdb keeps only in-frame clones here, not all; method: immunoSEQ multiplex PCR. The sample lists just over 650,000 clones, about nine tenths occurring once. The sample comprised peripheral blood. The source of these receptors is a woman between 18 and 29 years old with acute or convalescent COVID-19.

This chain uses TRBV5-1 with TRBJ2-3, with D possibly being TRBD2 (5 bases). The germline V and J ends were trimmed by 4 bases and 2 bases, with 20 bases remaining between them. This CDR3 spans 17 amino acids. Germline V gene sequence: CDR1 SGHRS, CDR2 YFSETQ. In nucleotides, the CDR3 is TGCGCCAGCAGCCACTATAAGGAACTAGTTCTCACAGATACGCAGTATTTT. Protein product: CASSHYKELVLTDTQYF.

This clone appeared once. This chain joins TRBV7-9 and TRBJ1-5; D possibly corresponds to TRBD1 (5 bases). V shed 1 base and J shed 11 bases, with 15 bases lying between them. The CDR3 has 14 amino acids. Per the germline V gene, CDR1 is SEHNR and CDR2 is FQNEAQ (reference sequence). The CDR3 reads CASSLGTPVGSQHF. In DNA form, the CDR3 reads TGTGCCAGCAGCTTAGGGACACCAGTCGGGTCCCAGCATTTT.

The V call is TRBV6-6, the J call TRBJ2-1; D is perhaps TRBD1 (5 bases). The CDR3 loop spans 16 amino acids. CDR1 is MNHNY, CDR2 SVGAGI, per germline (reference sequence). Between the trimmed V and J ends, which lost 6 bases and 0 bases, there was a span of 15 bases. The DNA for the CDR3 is TGTGCCAGCAGGACCCCCTGGGGCGCCTCCTACAATGAGCAGTTCTTC. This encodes CASRTPWGASYNEQFF.

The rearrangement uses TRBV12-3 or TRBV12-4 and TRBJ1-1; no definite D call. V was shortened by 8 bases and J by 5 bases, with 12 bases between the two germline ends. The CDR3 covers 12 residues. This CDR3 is CASLNAATEAFF. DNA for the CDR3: TGTGCCAGCTTGAACGCGGCAACTGAAGCTTTCTTT.

This CDR3 is CASSVRDSKPNTEAFF. CDR3 in DNA: TGTGCCAGCAGCGTCCGGGACAGTAAACCCAACACTGAAGCTTTCTTT. The chain recombines TRBV7-8 with TRBJ1-1, with 7 bases lining up with TRBD1. The CDR3 has 16 residues. Germline V gene lookup returns CDR1 SGHVS and CDR2 FQNEAQ. V shed 5 bases and J 2 bases; nucleotides not matched to a gene: 11.

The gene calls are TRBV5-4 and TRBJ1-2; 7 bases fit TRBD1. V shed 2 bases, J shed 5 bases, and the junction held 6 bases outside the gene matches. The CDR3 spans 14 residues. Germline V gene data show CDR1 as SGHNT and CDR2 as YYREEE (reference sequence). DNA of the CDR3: TGTGCCAGCAGCTTCCCGGGACAGTCTTATGGCTACACCTTC. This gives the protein CASSFPGQSYGYTF.

The CDR3 region has the DNA TGTGCCAGCAGTTCCCGACAGGGGAACACTGAAGCTTTCTTT. This gives the protein CASSSRQGNTEAFF. The chain couples TRBV6-2 or TRBV6-3 to TRBJ1-1, with TRBD1 matching over 7 bases. The trim removed 4 bases at V and 1 base at J, leaving 3 bases unmatched. Germline V gene lookup returns CDR1 MNHEY and CDR2 SVGEGT. The CDR3 has 14 residues.

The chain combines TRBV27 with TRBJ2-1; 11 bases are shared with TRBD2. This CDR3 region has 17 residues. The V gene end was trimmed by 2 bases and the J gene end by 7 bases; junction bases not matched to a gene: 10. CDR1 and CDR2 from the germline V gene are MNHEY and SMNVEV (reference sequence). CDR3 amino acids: CASSLGLAGSPGNEQFF. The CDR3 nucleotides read TGTGCCAGCAGTTTAGGACTAGCGGGCTCCCCGGGGAATGAGCAGTTCTTC.

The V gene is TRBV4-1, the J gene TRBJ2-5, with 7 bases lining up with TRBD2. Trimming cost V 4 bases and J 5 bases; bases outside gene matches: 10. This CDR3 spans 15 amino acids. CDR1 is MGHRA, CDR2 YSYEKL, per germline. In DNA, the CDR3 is TGCGCCAGCAGCCCCAGATCCTCGCGGGGGGAGACCCAGTACTTC. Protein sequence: CASSPRSSRGETQYF.

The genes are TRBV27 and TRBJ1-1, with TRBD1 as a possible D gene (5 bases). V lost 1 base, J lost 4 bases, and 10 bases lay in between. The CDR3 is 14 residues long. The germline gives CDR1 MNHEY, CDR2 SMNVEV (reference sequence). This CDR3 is CASSLFRGGTEAFF. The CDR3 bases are TGTGCCAGCAGTTTATTCCGCGGGGGCACTGAAGCTTTCTTT.

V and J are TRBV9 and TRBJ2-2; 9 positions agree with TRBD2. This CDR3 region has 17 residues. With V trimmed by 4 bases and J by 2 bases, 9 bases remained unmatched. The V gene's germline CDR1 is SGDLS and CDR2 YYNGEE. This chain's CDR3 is CASSPPRGGTNTGELFF. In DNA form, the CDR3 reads TGTGCCAGCAGCCCGCCGCGGGGGGGCACTAACACCGGGGAGCTGTTTTTT.

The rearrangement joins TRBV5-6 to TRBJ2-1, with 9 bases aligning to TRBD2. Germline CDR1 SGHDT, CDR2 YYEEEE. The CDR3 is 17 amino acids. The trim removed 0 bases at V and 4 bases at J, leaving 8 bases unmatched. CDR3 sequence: CASSLVQRGALYNEQFF. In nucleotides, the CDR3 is TGTGCCAGCAGCTTGGTCCAGCGGGGGGCCCTTTACAATGAGCAGTTCTTC.

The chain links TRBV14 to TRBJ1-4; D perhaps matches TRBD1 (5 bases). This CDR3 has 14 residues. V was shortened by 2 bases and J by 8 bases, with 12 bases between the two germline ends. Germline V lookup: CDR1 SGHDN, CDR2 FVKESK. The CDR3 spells CASSQSGEGEKLFF. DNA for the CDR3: TGTGCCAGCAGCCAATCGGGGGAAGGGGAAAAACTGTTTTTT.